The entry that follows covers one TCR beta chain sequence. Its target is unknown. This CDR3 contains 14 residues. The germline CDR1 and CDR2 sequences are MGHRA and YSYEKL. Trimming removed 4 bases from V and 4 bases from J; junction bases left unmatched: 2. Here immunoSEQ multiplex PCR was the method, and the copy in TCRdb shows in-frame clones only, minus some. The table lists millions of clones, 85% to 95% of them singletons, with 0.85% to 1.2% in the top ten. The data originate from a study of shared clonotypes between healthy human individuals. About the study: Each donor's CD4 naive and CD4 memory cells filled three plates apiece, CD8 naive two, and CD8 memory one. General study points: Clonotypes shared by all four donors outscored non-shared clonotypes in generation probability.

CD45RO negativity and positive selection for CCR7 defined naive CD8 cells, a population that excluded terminally differentiated effector memory CD45RA+ cells. This clonotype was sampled from a man aged 18 to 30 in good health. The sequencing input was naive CD8+ T cells sorted from blood. This rearrangement joins TRBV4-1 to TRBJ2-2; TRBD1 aligns across 8 bases. CDR3 nucleotide sequence: TGCGCCAGCAGCCGGACAGGGAGCACCGGGGAGCTGTTTTTT. Encoded protein: CASSRTGSTGELFF.